These 29 T cell receptor beta chains share one sample of origin, sequenced in a study of cytomegalovirus exposure and HLA in healthy donors. Researchers ran the PCR with 60 Vbeta and 13 Jbeta primers. The repertoire was sequenced with immunoSEQ multiplex PCR; TCRdb's copy has only in-frame clones and lacks some. The profile shows approximately 150,000 clones, 80% of them singletons. The specimen was PBMCs. The source of these receptors is a young man in good health and CMV-seronegative.

This sequence joins TRBV5-1 and TRBJ2-3, with D maybe TRBD1 (7 bases). The CDR3 loop spans 15 amino acids. The germline V and J ends were trimmed by 3 bases and 3 bases, with 14 bases remaining between them. CDR1 SGHRS and CDR2 YFSETQ come from the germline V gene. This CDR3 reads CASSSRDSETDTQYF. The CDR3 DNA follows: TGCGCCAGCAGCTCGCGGGACAGTGAGACAGATACGCAGTATTTT. Based on the CDR3 plus reference TRBV5-1 and TRBJ2-3, the full variable domain is KAGVTQTPRYLIKTRGQQVTLSCSPISGHRSVSWYQQTPGQGLQFLFEYFSETQRNKGNFPGRFSGRQFSNSRSEMNVSTLELGDSALYLCASSSRDSETDTQYFGPGTRLTVL.

J is TRBJ1-2 and V is TRBV14; D perhaps matches TRBD1 (6 bases). V was cut by 4 bases and J by 4 bases, with 10 bases left in between. The CDR3 is made up of 13 amino acids. The germline V gene has CDR1 SGHDN and CDR2 FVKESK. The CDR3 protein is CASSLGQFYGYTF. The CDR3 DNA sequence: TGTGCCAGCAGCCTTGGACAGTTCTATGGCTACACCTTC.

The V call is TRBV27, the J call TRBJ2-2; D is perhaps TRBD2 (6 bases). The ends were cut back, 8 bases at V and 7 bases at J, with 23 bases in the middle. The CDR3 consists of 16 residues. From germline, CDR1 is MNHEY and CDR2 SMNVEV (reference sequence). CDR3 protein: CASRGFPSGKNGELFF. CDR3 sequence (DNA): TGTGCCAGCCGGGGGTTTCCGTCAGGAAAAAACGGGGAGCTGTTTTTT.

This clone has only one observation. This chain uses TRBV28 with TRBJ1-5; 9 nucleotides match TRBD1. The CDR3 is made up of 15 amino acids. V trimming: 5 bases; J trimming: 3 bases; junction bases outside the gene matches: 5. Per germline, CDR1 MDHEN and CDR2 SYDVKM. The CDR3 loop is CASSGTGIFNQPQHF. The CDR3, as DNA: TGTGCCAGCAGTGGGACAGGGATCTTCAATCAGCCCCAGCATTTT.

The CDR3 coding sequence is TGTGCCAGCAGTGACACAAGGAGCAATCAGCCCCAGCATTTT. Residues: CASSDTRSNQPQHF. The V call is TRBV28, the J call TRBJ1-5; D not resolved. Trimming cost V 5 bases and J 1 base, with 9 bases left between them. Per germline, CDR1 MDHEN and CDR2 SYDVKM. The CDR3 runs 14 residues.

The rearrangement joins TRBV5-1 to TRBJ2-3; 7 nucleotides align to TRBD2. V lost 4 bases and J lost 7; bases outside the gene matches: 6. The CDR3 contains 13 residues. Germline CDR1 is SGHRS and CDR2 is YFSETQ. The CDR3 loop reads CASSPSGVNTQYF. CDR3 bases: TGCGCCAGCAGCCCGAGCGGGGTGAATACGCAGTATTTT.

The gene calls are TRBV18 and TRBJ2-7, with TRBD2 identical over 12 bases. CDR3 length: 15 residues. Trimming took 3 bases from V and 5 from J; bases not matched to a gene: 5. From germline, CDR1 is KGHSH and CDR2 LQKENI. CDR3 in DNA: TGTGCCAGCTCACCCCCTGGACTAGCGGGAAACGAGCAGTACTTC. It specifies CASSPPGLAGNEQYF.

This clone was picked up one time. The J gene is TRBJ2-1, the V gene TRBV5-4, with D perhaps matching TRBD2 (6 bases). The germline CDR1 and CDR2 sequences are SGHNT and YYREEE (reference sequence). The CDR3 runs 14 residues. Trimming shortened V by 1 base and J by 8 bases, and 13 bases separated the two germline ends. The CDR3: CASSLMNWGDEQFF. The CDR3 nucleotides read TGTGCCAGCAGCTTGATGAACTGGGGGGATGAGCAGTTCTTC.

The chain is built from TRBV28 and TRBJ1-5; possible D gene TRBD1, 6 bases. The CDR3 length is 14 residues. Germline loops: CDR1 MDHEN, CDR2 SYDVKM. Trimming left V 9 bases short and J 6 bases short, with 18 bases between. As DNA, the CDR3 is TGTGCCAGTACTTATACAGGGTTTACTCAGCCCCAGCATTTT. This codes for CASTYTGFTQPQHF.

The CDR3 coding sequence is TGTGCCAGCAGCGTTGGGGGGGCGAACACCGGGGAGCTGTTTTTT. Encoded protein: CASSVGGANTGELFF. This chain uses TRBV9 with TRBJ2-2; 7 bases agree with TRBD2. The CDR3 is made up of 15 amino acids. Germline V gene lookup returns CDR1 SGDLS and CDR2 YYNGEE. The J segment lost 0 bases and the V segment lost 2 bases, leaving 1 base of the junction unmatched.

This chain uses TRBV19 with TRBJ1-5; 7 bases agree with TRBD1. Germline V gene data show CDR1 as LNHDA and CDR2 as SQIVND (reference sequence). V trimming: 5 bases; J trimming: 4 bases; junction bases outside the gene matches: 8. The CDR3 contains 15 residues. The CDR3 reads CASSSGTASNQPQHF. Written as DNA, the CDR3 is TGTGCCAGTAGTTCCGGGACAGCCTCGAATCAGCCCCAGCATTTT.

The chain couples TRBV5-6 to TRBJ2-2; D is possibly TRBD1 (6 bases). This CDR3 has 14 residues. Germline assignment: CDR1 SGHDT and CDR2 YYEEEE. V dropped 0 bases and J dropped 5 bases, with 8 bases sitting between them. CDR3: CASSLAGVTGELFF. CDR3 sequence (DNA): TGTGCCAGCAGCTTGGCAGGGGTAACCGGGGAGCTGTTTTTT.

The chain couples TRBV5-4 to TRBJ1-2; no clear D gene. Germline values: CDR1 SGHNT, CDR2 YYREEE (reference sequence). V lost 4 bases, J lost 2 bases, and 12 bases lay in between. This CDR3 spans 14 amino acids. In DNA, the CDR3 is TGTGCCAGCAGCCCTCCCCCGGGGAACTATGGCTACACCTTC. This sequence encodes CASSPPPGNYGYTF.

This clone was recorded a few times. The rearrangement uses TRBV28 and TRBJ2-3; D gene unclear. Trimming left V 5 bases short and J 0 bases short, with 9 bases between. The CDR3 length is 14 residues. Germline V gene lookup returns CDR1 MDHEN and CDR2 SYDVKM. In nucleotides, the CDR3 is TGTGCCAGCAGTCCTTTGGCTAGCACAGATACGCAGTATTTT. Amino acids: CASSPLASTDTQYF.

This chain connects TRBV7-2 to TRBJ2-7; the D gene is possibly TRBD2 (6 bases). This CDR3 region has 15 residues. The germline gives CDR1 SGHTA, CDR2 FQGNSA. Trimming left V 8 bases short and J 2 bases short, with 19 bases between. The CDR3 protein is CASSTSGTPPYEQYF. Written as DNA, the CDR3 is TGTGCCAGCTCCACGTCCGGGACTCCCCCCTACGAGCAGTACTTC.

The V and J genes are TRBV9 and TRBJ1-5; D might be TRBD1 (5 bases). This CDR3 region has 15 residues. V lost 1 base and J 7 bases, leaving 15 bases between the germline ends. The germline gives CDR1 SGDLS, CDR2 YYNGEE. The CDR3 DNA reads as TGTGCCAGCAGCGTAAGTGCCAGGGTCGGGCAGCCCCAGCATTTT. As protein: CASSVSARVGQPQHF.

This clone appeared a single time. The rearrangement uses TRBV19 and TRBJ2-7; the D is unclear. Germline V gene data show CDR1 as LNHDA and CDR2 as SQIVND (reference sequence). The ends were cut back, 10 bases at V and 7 bases at J, with 20 bases in the middle. The CDR3 is made up of 13 amino acids. CDR3 region: CATENSLASEQYF. In DNA form, the CDR3 reads TGTGCCACTGAGAATTCCTTAGCAAGTGAGCAGTACTTC.

This chain uses TRBV27 with TRBJ1-2; D is perhaps TRBD1 (5 bases). V shed 4 bases and J shed 6 bases, with 21 bases lying between them. The CDR3 has 16 amino acids. Germline CDR1 MNHEY, CDR2 SMNVEV (reference sequence). In DNA form, the CDR3 reads TGTGCCAGCAGTTCCCTGTCGGTACAGGCACTCCATGGCTACACCTTC. Its translation: CASSSLSVQALHGYTF.

This clone has only one observation. The chain uses TRBV15 and TRBJ1-5; 9 nucleotides line up with TRBD1. V lost 5 bases to trimming and J lost 8 bases; unmatched junction nucleotides: 7. This CDR3 region has 14 residues. The germline CDR1 and CDR2 sequences are LNHNV and YYDKDF (reference sequence). The CDR3 loop reads CATSLRDRDEPQHF. The CDR3 nucleotides are TGTGCCACCAGCCTGCGGGACAGGGATGAGCCCCAGCATTTT.

The chain links TRBV7-9 to TRBJ2-5; no clear D. This CDR3 region has 14 residues. Germline V CDR1 and CDR2: SEHNR, FQNEAQ (reference sequence). The V end was cut by 1 base, the J end by 1 base, with 7 bases between. CDR3 in amino acids: CASSLVSGQETQYF. For the CDR3, the DNA is TGTGCCAGCAGCTTAGTGTCAGGCCAAGAGACCCAGTACTTC.

This chain joins TRBV7-9 and TRBJ1-1; the D is unclear. V lost 5 bases, J lost 3 bases, and 13 bases lay in between. The V gene's germline CDR1 is SEHNR and CDR2 FQNEAQ (reference sequence). The CDR3 has 14 residues. Here the CDR3 DNA reads TGTGCCAGCAGCCCGCCTAGTTACCACACTGAAGCTTTCTTT. Its translation: CASSPPSYHTEAFF.

V and J are TRBV28 and TRBJ1-2; D remains unclear. Germline CDR1 reads MDHEN; CDR2 reads SYDVKM. The V gene lost 8 bases and the J gene lost 2 bases, with 12 bases spanning the gap. The CDR3 has 13 residues. The CDR3, as DNA: TGTGCCAGCTATGGAGGCGGGAACTATGGCTACACCTTC. Protein product: CASYGGGNYGYTF.

The gene calls are TRBV9 and TRBJ2-7; tentative D call: TRBD1 (5 bases). CDR3 size: 13 residues. Deletions cut 3 bases from V and 7 bases from J, with 14 bases between. Germline CDR1 SGDLS, CDR2 YYNGEE. Here the CDR3 reads CASSARVVGEQYF. The CDR3 bases are TGTGCCAGCAGCGCCAGGGTAGTGGGGGAGCAGTACTTC.

The chain uses TRBV6-5 and TRBJ1-2, with 10 positions matching TRBD1. Germline values: CDR1 MNHEY, CDR2 SVGAGI. The CDR3 totals 14 residues. After removal of 6 bases from V and 7 bases from J, the junction contained 8 bases not matched to a gene. CDR3 sequence (DNA): TGTGCCAGCAGGGACACCGGGACAGGGGTTGGCTACACCTTC. Protein: CASRDTGTGVGYTF.

The V call is TRBV27, the J call TRBJ2-6, with 7 bases aligning to TRBD1. The germline gives CDR1 MNHEY, CDR2 SMNVEV (reference sequence). This CDR3 spans 15 amino acids. The V segment lost 3 bases and the J segment 4 bases; nucleotides outside the gene matches: 3. Here the CDR3 reads CASSFTGDGANVLTF. For the CDR3, the DNA is TGTGCCAGCAGTTTCACAGGGGACGGGGCCAACGTCCTGACTTTC.

Here the CDR3 reads CASSWGTGNIQYF. The CDR3 DNA reads as TGTGCCAGCAGCTGGGGGACAGGGAACATTCAGTACTTC. The rearrangement uses TRBV5-6 and TRBJ2-4, with 9 bases fitting TRBD1. The V gene end was trimmed by 3 bases and the J gene end by 7 bases; junction bases not matched to a gene: 2. CDR3 length: 13 residues. The germline V gene has CDR1 SGHDT and CDR2 YYEEEE. Full variable domain (missing parts from reference TRBV5-6 and TRBJ2-4): DAGVTQSPTHLIKTRGQQVTLRCSPKSGHDTVSWYQQALGQGPQFIFQYYEEEERQRGNFPDRFSGHQFPNYSSELNVNALLLGDSALYLCASSWGTGNIQYFGAGTRLSVL.

The chain combines TRBV4-1 with TRBJ2-6; D is undetermined. Germline V gene lookup returns CDR1 MGHRA and CDR2 YSYEKL. CDR3 length: 15 residues. The ends were cut back, 0 bases at V and 1 base at J, with 4 bases in the middle. The chain's CDR3 is CASSQDASGANVLTF. The CDR3 nucleotides are TGCGCCAGCAGCCAAGACGCGTCTGGGGCCAACGTCCTGACTTTC.

The V and J genes are TRBV5-1 and TRBJ2-1, with 9 nucleotides matching TRBD2. CDR1 and CDR2 (germline): SGHRS, YFSETQ. Trimming took 1 base from V and 9 from J; bases not matched to a gene: 8. This CDR3 spans 15 amino acids. The CDR3: CASSLYASSGTEQFF. The CDR3 nucleotides read TGCGCCAGCAGCTTGTACGCGTCTAGCGGGACTGAGCAGTTCTTC.

The CDR3 DNA reads as TGCGCCAGCAGCCAGGGATACTACGAGCAGTACTTC. This translates into CASSQGYYEQYF. The rearrangement uses TRBV5-1 and TRBJ2-7; tentative D call: TRBD1 (5 bases). This CDR3 region has 12 residues. Per germline, CDR1 SGHRS and CDR2 YFSETQ. V dropped 4 bases and J dropped 3 bases, with 8 bases sitting between them.